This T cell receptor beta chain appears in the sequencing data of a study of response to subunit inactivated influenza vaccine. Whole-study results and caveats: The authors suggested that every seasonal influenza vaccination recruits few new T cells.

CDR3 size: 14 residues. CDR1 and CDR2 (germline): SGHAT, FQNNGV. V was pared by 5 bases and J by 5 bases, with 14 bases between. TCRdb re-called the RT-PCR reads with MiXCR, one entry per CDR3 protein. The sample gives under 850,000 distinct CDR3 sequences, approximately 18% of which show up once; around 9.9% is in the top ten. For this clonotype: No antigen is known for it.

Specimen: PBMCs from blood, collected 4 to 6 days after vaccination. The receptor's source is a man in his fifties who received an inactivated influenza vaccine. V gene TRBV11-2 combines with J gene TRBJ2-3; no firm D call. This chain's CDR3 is CASSVSGVGDTQYF. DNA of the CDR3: TGTGCCAGCAGCGTAAGTGGGGTCGGAGATACGCAGTATTTT.